This TCR beta chain was sequenced for a study of T cell repertoires in cytomegalovirus infection. Overall study context: Selection of CMV epitopes for the study included recently identified HLA-C-restricted and well-studied HLA-B-restricted ones. Shared public TCR beta signatures pointed to both CMV infection and a matching HLA type. Study-wide findings and caveats: Ex vivo responses were dominated by HLA-C-restricted CMV-specific TCR beta clonotypes.

TCRdb recomputed calls from the reads with MiXCR, one row per CDR3 protein. There are a few hundred thousand distinct CDR3 sequences in the sample; about 20% occur only once, and roughly a fifth lies in the top ten. This clonotype was seen a few times. The antigen is not known. The sequenced sample was cultured PBMCs, obtained from culture after CMV antigen stimulation. This receptor was identified in a human donor in good health (CMV status not recorded). Some clones in this sample may be carry-over from other donors' samples.

The CDR3 DNA reads as TGTGCCAGCACTTTAACTAGGTCCGTTTTAGATGAGCAGTTCTTC. Protein sequence: CASTLTRSVLDEQFF. The chain combines TRBV6-2 or TRBV6-3 with TRBJ2-1, with D possibly being TRBD2 (5 bases). Per the germline V gene, CDR1 is MNHEY and CDR2 is SVGEGT. CDR3 size: 15 residues. The germline V and J ends were trimmed by 7 bases and 8 bases, with 21 bases remaining between them.